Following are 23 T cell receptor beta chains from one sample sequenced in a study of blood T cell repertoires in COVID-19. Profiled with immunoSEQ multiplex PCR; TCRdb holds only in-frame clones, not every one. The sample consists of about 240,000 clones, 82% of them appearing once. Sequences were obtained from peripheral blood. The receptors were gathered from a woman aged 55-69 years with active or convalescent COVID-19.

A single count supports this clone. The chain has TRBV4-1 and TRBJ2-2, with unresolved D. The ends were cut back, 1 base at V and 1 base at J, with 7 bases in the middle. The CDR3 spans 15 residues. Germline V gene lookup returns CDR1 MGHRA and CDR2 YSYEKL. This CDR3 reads CASSQVSRNTGELFF. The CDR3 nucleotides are TGCGCCAGCAGCCAAGTATCGAGGAACACCGGGGAGCTGTTTTTT.

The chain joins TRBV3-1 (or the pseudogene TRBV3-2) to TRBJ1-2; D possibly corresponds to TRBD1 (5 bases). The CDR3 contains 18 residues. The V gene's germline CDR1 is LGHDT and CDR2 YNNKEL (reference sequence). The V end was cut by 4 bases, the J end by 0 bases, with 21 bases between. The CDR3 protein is CASSLYGAGPGTNYGYTF. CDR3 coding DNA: TGTGCCAGCAGCCTATATGGGGCAGGGCCCGGCACTAACTATGGCTACACCTTC.

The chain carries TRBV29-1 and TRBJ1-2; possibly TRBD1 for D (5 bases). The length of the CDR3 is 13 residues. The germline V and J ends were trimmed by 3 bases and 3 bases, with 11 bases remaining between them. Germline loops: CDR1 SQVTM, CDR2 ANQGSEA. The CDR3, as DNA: TGCAGCGTTGAGAATCGGGGGGACTATGGCTACACCTTC. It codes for CSVENRGDYGYTF.

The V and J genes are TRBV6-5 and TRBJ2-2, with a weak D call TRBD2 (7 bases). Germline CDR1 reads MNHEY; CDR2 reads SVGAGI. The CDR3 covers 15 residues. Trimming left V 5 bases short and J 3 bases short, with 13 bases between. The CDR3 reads CASSKGGFDTGELFF. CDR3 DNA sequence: TGTGCCAGCAGTAAGGGGGGGTTTGACACCGGGGAGCTGTTTTTT.

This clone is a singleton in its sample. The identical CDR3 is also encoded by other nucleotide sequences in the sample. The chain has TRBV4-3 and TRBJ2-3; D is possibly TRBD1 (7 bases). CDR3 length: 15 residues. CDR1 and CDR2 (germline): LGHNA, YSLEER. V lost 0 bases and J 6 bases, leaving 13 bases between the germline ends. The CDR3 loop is CASSQDRAGGDTQYF. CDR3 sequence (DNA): TGCGCCAGCAGCCAAGATCGGGCAGGGGGGGATACGCAGTATTTT.

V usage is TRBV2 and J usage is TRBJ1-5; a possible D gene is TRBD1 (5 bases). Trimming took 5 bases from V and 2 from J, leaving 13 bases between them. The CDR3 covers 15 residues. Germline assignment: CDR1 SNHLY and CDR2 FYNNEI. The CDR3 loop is CASSPSGGGNQPQHF. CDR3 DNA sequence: TGTGCCAGCAGTCCCTCCGGGGGGGGCAATCAGCCCCAGCATTTT.

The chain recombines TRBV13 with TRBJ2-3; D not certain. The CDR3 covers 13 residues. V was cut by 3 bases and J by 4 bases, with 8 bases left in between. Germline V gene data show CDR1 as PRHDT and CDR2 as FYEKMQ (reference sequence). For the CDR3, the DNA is TGTGCCAGCAGCTTGTTTCAGTCAGATACGCAGTATTTT. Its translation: CASSLFQSDTQYF.

CDR3 in amino acids: CASSGTGGGRDEQFF. For the CDR3, the DNA is TGTGCCAGCAGCGGTACAGGGGGCGGTAGGGATGAGCAGTTCTTC. This chain uses TRBV6-2 or TRBV6-3 with TRBJ2-1; 9 positions agree with TRBD1. Germline CDR1 reads MNHEY; CDR2 reads SVGEGT. With 6 bases clipped from V and 8 bases from J, the junction kept 11 bases outside the gene matches. The CDR3 sequence is 15 residues long.

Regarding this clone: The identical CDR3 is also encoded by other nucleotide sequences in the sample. The CDR3 loop reads CAWSPGNYGYTF. DNA of the CDR3: TGTGCCTGGAGCCCGGGGAACTATGGCTACACCTTC. This chain links TRBV30 with TRBJ1-2; D is uncertain. CDR1 and CDR2 from the germline V gene are GTSNPN and SVGIG (reference sequence). Trimming took off 3 bases at V and 2 bases at J, with 7 bases between the two ends. There are 12 residues in the CDR3.

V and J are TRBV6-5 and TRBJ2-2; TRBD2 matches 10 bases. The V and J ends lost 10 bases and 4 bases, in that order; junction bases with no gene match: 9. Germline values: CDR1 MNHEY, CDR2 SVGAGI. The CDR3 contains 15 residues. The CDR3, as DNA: TGTGCCACCGTAGTTAGCGGGGGGTTCACCGGGGAGCTGTTTTTT. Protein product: CATVVSGGFTGELFF.

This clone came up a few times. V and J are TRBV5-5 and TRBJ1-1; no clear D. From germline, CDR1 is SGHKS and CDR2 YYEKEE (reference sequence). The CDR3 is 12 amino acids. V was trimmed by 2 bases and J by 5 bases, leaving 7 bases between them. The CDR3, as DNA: TGTGCCAGCAGCTTAGGGAGAACTGAAGCTTTCTTT. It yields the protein CASSLGRTEAFF.

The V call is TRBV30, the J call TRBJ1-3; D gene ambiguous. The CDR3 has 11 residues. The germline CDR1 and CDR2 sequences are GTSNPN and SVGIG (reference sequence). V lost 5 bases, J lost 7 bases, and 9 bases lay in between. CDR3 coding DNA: TGTGCCTGGGGCGCGGGGAACACCATATATTTT. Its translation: CAWGAGNTIYF.

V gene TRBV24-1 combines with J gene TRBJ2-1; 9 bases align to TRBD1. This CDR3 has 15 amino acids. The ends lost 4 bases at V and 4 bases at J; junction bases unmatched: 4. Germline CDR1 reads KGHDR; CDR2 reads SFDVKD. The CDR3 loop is CATSEAGTGYNEQFF. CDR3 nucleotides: TGTGCCACCAGTGAGGCCGGGACAGGGTACAATGAGCAGTTCTTC.

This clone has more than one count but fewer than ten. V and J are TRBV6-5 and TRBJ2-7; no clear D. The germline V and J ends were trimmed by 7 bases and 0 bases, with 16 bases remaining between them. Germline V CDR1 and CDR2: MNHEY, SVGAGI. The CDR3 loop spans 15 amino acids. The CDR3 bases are TGTGCCAGCACTAGAATAGGCCTAGGCTCCTACGAGCAGTACTTC. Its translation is CASTRIGLGSYEQYF.

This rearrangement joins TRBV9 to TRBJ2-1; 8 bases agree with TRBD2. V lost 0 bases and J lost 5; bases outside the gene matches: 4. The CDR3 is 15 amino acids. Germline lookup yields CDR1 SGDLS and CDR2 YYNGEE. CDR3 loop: CASSVGTSMNNEQFF. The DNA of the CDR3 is TGTGCCAGCAGCGTAGGGACTAGCATGAACAATGAGCAGTTCTTC.

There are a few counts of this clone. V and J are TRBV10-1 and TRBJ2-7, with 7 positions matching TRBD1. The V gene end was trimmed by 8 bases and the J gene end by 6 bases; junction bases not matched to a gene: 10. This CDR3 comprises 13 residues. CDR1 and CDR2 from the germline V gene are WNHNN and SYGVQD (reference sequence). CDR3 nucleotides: TGCGCCAGCCGCTCTGGAGCAGGGGGCGAGCAGTACTTC. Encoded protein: CASRSGAGGEQYF.

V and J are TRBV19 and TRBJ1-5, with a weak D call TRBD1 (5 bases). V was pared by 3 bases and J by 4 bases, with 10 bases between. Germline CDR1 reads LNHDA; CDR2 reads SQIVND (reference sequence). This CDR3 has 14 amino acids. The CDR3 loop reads CASSIRGLNQPQHF. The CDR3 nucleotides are TGTGCCAGTAGTATTAGGGGACTTAATCAGCCCCAGCATTTT. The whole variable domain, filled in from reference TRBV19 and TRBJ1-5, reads DGGITQSPKYLFRKEGQNVTLSCEQNLNHDAMYWYRQDPGQGLRLIYYSQIVNDFQKGDIAEGYSVSREKKESFPLTVTSAQKNPTAFYLCASSIRGLNQPQHFGDGTRLSIL.

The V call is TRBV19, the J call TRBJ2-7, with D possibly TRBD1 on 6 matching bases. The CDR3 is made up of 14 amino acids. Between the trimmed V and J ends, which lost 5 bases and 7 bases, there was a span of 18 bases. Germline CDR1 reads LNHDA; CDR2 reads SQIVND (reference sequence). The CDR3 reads CASSARDTGREQYF. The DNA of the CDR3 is TGTGCCAGTAGTGCCCGGGACACAGGACGGGAGCAGTACTTC.

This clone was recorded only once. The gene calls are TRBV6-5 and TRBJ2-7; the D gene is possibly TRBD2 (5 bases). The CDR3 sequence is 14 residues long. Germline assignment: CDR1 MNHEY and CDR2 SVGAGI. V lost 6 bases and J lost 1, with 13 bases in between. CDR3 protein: CASRQIGSSYEQYF. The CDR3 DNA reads TGTGCCAGCAGACAAATAGGGAGTTCCTACGAGCAGTACTTC.

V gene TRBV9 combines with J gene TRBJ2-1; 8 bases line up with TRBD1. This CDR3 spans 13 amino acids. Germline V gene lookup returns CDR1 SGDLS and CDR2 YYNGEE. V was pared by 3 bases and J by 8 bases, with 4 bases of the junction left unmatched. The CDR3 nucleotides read TGTGCCAGCAGCGGCCGGACAGGGTATGAGCAGTTCTTC. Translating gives CASSGRTGYEQFF.

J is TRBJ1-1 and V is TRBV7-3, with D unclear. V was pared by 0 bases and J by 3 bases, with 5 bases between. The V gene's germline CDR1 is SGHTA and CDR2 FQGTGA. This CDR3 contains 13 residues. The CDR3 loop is CASSLTSDTEAFF. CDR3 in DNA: TGTGCCAGCAGCTTAACGAGCGACACTGAAGCTTTCTTT.

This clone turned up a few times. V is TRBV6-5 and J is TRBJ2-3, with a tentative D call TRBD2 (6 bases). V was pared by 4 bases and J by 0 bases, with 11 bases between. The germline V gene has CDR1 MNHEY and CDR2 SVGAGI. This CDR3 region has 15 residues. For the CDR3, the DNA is TGTGCCAGCAGTTCCTTCGGGACTAGCACAGATACGCAGTATTTT. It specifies CASSSFGTSTDTQYF.

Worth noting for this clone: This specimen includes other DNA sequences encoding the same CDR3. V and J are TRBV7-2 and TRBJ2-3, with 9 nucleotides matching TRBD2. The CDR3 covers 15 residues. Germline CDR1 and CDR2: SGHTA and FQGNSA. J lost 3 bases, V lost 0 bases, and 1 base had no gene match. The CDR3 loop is CASSLASGGTDTQYF. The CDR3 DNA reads TGTGCCAGCAGCTTAGCTAGCGGGGGAACAGATACGCAGTATTTT.